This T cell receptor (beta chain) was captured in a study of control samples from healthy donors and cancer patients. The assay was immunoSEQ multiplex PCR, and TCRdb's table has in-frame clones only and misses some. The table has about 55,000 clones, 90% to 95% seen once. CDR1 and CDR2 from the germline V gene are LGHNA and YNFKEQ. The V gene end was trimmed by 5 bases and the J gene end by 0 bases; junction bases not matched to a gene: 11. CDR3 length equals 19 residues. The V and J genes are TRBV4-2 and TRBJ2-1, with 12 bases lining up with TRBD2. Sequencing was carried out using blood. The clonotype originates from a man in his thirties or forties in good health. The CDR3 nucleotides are TGTGCCAGCAGCTCCATGACTAGCGGGAGACCCAGCTCCTACAATGAGCAGTTCTTC. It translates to CASSSMTSGRPSSYNEQFF.